This TCR beta chain was identified during a study of blood T cell repertoires in COVID-19. This CDR3 has 11 residues. With 5 bases removed from V and 3 bases from J, the gap between germline ends came to 4 bases. The assay was immunoSEQ multiplex PCR, and TCRdb's table has in-frame clones only and misses some. Of about 62,000 clones listed, roughly nine tenths are singletons. The rearrangement uses TRBV12-3 or TRBV12-4 and TRBJ2-5; D gene uncertain. The sample taken for sequencing was peripheral blood. The receptor's source is an older woman with COVID-19, enrolled during active disease. CDR3 residues: CASSLEETQYF. For the CDR3, the DNA is TGTGCCAGCAGTCTCGAAGAGACCCAGTACTTC.